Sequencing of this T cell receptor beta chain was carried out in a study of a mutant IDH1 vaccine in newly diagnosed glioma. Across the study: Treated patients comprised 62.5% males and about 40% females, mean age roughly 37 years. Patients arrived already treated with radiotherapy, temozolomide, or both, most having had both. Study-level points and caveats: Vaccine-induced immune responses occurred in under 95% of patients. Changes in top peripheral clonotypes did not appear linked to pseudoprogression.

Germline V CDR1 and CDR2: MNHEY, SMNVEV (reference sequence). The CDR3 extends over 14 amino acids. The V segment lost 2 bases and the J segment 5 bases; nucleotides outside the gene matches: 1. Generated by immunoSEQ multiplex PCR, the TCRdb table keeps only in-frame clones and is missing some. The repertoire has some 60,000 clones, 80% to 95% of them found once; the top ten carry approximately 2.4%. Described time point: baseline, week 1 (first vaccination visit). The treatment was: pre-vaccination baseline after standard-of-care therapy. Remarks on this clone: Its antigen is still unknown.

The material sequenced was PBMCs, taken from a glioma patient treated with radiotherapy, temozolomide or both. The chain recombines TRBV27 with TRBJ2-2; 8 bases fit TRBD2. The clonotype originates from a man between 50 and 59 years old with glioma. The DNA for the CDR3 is TGTGCCAGCAGTTTAGAGCGGGGGACCGGGGAGCTGTTTTTT. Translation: CASSLERGTGELFF.